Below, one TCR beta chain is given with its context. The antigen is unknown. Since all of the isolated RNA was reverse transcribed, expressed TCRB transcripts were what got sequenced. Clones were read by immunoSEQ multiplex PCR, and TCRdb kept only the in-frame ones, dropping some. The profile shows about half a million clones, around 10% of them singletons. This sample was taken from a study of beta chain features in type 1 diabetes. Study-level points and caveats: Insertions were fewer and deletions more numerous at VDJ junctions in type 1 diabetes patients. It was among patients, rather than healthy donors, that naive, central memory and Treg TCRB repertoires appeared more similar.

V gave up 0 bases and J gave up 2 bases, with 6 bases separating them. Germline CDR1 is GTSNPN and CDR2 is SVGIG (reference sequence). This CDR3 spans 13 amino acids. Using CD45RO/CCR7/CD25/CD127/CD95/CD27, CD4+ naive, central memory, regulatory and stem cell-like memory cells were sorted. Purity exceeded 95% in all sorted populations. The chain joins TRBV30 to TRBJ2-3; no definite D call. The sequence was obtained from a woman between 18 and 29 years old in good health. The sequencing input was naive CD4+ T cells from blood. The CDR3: CAWSVFDTDTQYF. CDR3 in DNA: TGTGCCTGGAGTGTTTTCGACACAGATACGCAGTATTTT.